This section outlines one TCR beta chain sequence together with its context. Germline V gene lookup returns CDR1 MGHRA and CDR2 YSYEKL. The CDR3 runs 17 residues. J lost 0 bases, V lost 4 bases, and 8 bases had no gene match. TCRdb's table, derived via immunoSEQ multiplex PCR, lists solely in-frame clones and lacks some. Of more than 80,000 clones listed, under 90% are singletons. These data belong to a study of radiotherapy plus CTLA-4 blockade in lung cancer. Sequences were derived from peripheral blood, sampled from a patient treated with radiotherapy plus ipilimumab. The V and J genes are TRBV4-1 and TRBJ2-3; 9 bases fit TRBD2. The sequence was collected from a human donor with non-small cell lung cancer that progressed on radiotherapy plus ipilimumab. Some clones in this sample may be carry-over from other donors' samples. The CDR3 protein is CASSRLWRGGSTDTQYF. The CDR3 region has the DNA TGCGCCAGCAGCCGGCTCTGGCGGGGGGGGAGCACAGATACGCAGTATTTT.